A single T cell receptor beta chain is shown here with its context. The sample holds many counts of this clonotype. No cognate antigen has been identified for it. Base-call qualities are not available, and no considerably larger clone is one nucleotide away. The CDR1 and CDR2 encoded by the germline V gene (reference sequence) are SEHNR and FQNEAQ. The CDR3 has 15 amino acids, counting the end cysteine and phenylalanine. CDR3 DNA is the only sequence kept; it has 45 bases, read in frame from the first base. The sample's time point label, decoded: newly diagnosed GD, antithyroid drugs for less than 3 months. For both TCR sequencing and RNA sequencing, RNA was extracted from PBMCs in TRIzol. Graves' disease was diagnosed according to American Thyroid Association guidelines. Patients for the study were recruited at an endocrinology department in Xi'an, China. From each patient, around 9.3 milliliters of peripheral blood was collected into an EDTA anticoagulant tube. PBMCs were isolated by Ficoll Paque Plus density gradient separation without further T cell sorting. An Agilent 2100 Bioanalyzer and agarose gel were used to check RNA quality, and a NanoDrop 2000 was used to measure RNA concentration.

The data stem from a study of regulatory T cells in long-lasting Graves disease (dated by TCRdb to about 2021). As for the study more broadly: Newly diagnosed Graves' disease patients had taken antithyroid drugs for less than 3 months. Patients with persistent Graves' disease were compared with patients with newly diagnosed Graves' disease using TCR sequencing and RNA sequencing of peripheral blood. TCR sequencing covered 13 persistent and some 20 newly diagnosed Graves' disease patients, some 33 samples in total. The study was conducted in China and was registered as a clinical trial. Study-wide conclusions, independent of this receptor: Compared with newly diagnosed patients, persistent Graves' disease patients had lower TCR Shannon entropy and fewer highly expanded clones, which suggests clonal expansion. Persistent patients shared more public clonotypes among themselves (approximately 2,500) than newly diagnosed patients did (approximately 900). The authors noted that the small sample size was a limitation that may lower accuracy. Because the primary lesion, thyroid tissue, could not be accessed, the study looked at peripheral blood alone. Persistent disease showed preferential use of TRBV28, TRBJ1-2 and TRBJ2-5, whereas newly diagnosed disease favored TRBV20-1 and TRBJ2-1. Only the TCR beta chain was sequenced and analyzed.

Library creation used multiplex PCR. Sequencing relied on an Illumina HiSeq 4000. To build TCR beta libraries, CDR3 regions were amplified by Arm-PCR using iRepertoire HTBI primers. PCR products were gel purified before sequencing. Per the authors' processing: Across samples, 55 to 80 TRBV and around 15 TRBJ segments were identified and used for gene usage analysis of CDR3 amino acid clonotypes. Filtered high-quality paired reads were merged into contigs using COPE and FqMerger. BLAST was used to align contigs to IMGT TRBV, TRBD and TRBJ reference genes, with CDR3 defined following IMGT. Any clonotype with a frequency above 0.1% was counted as a highly expanded clone. Shannon entropy was used to measure repertoire diversity, and the Gini coefficient was used to measure V-J evenness. A clonotype found in more than one individual was treated as public. Starting from the raw public reads, TCRdb applied fastp trimming at Q25, assembled clones with MiXCR and retained in-frame beta chains. Under each unique CDR3 protein, matching rows form one entry showing the most common genes and DNA. These V and J calls rely on TCRdb rather than the paper's analysis. This sample has roughly 520,000 distinct CDR3 sequences in its table, and 12% of those were observed once. The top ten hold roughly 8.2% of the sample.

These data were also reused for a study on T cells in Graves' hyperthyroidism and ophthalmopathy. The second paper states: Graves' hyperthyroidism was defined as stable when no progression to ophthalmopathy occurred over 18 months of follow-up. Hyperthyroidism patients were newly diagnosed, had a disease duration of under 2 months, and were aged 18 to 65 years. Any patient with an uncontrolled infection, another autoimmune disease, pregnancy or lactation was excluded. Diagnoses were established on the basis of clinical symptoms, serum thyroxine and TRAb, thyroid ultrasound, and orbital computed tomography. The first round of RT-PCR for the TCR CDR3 was performed with the HTBI primer set and the Qiagen OneStep RT-PCR kit. Most expanded thyroid clonotypes (frequency above 0.001) were also found in blood, which suggests that blood repertoires may mirror thyroid immune responses. A model built on a 13 V-J signature distinguished ophthalmopathy from stable hyperthyroidism, reaching approximately 89% sensitivity and 81.08% specificity in cross-validation and 80%/75% in testing. During validation, the model predicted progression to ophthalmopathy a median of around 7 months ahead of onset, with roughly 65% sensitivity and around 72% specificity. To identify distinguishing TCR V-J signatures, a discovery cohort of 100 or so patients was used, comprising 40 to 45 with Graves' ophthalmopathy and some 60 with stable Graves' hyperthyroidism. Prospective prediction of ophthalmopathy was tested in an independent validation cohort of some 19 hyperthyroidism patients and 15 to 17 patients who later progressed to ophthalmopathy. The 75 to 100 discovery patients were randomly divided into training and test sets at a 7:3 ratio. Thyroid tissue and blood T-cell repertoires from roughly 6 Graves' hyperthyroidism patients were also compared in the study. After sampling, hyperthyroidism patients received methimazole starting at 30 mg daily, and ophthalmopathy patients received high-dose intravenous methylprednisolone. Libraries were constructed in a second round of multiplex PCR, after which size selection and purification were performed. Sequencing of the libraries was done on an Illumina HiSeq2000 using paired-end 100 bp reads. SOAPnuke was used to process the raw data, with reads discarded if the reads contained adapters or uncalled bases, had a mean Phred below 15, or lacked an exact constant-primer or identifier match. High-quality paired reads were merged using COPE v1.2.5, and each unique nucleotide sequence was defined as a clonotype. MiTCR v1.1 was used to align clonotypes to the IMGT TRBV, TRBD and TRBJ reference segments. Only V-J combinations with frequency above 0.0001, covering 99% to 99.2% of repertoires, were analysed. A TCS score was defined as the ratio between F50 (clonal expansion) and ExV (chaos), using BLOSUM62-based TCRdist between CDR3 peptides within each V-J. Welch's t-statistics and random forest reduced just over 500 V-J features to 13, which were used in a naive Bayes classifier (R e1071). No statistical method was used to fix the sample size in advance, and group allocation was not hidden from the investigators. TCR Vbeta CDR3 sequencing of approximately 140 peripheral blood samples (approximately 44 ophthalmopathy, some 75 hyperthyroidism and roughly 17 progressor patients) is reported in the paper.

This clonotype was sampled from a woman aged 30 to 39 with Graves disease. Donor details come from another sample of the same person, matched by shared clones. The chain uses TRBV7-9 and TRBJ2-5; the D gene cannot be named for sure. The last part of the DNA fits TRBJ2-1 better; the J call may be wrong. Sequencing was performed on peripheral blood mononuclear cells (PBMCs), taken at new diagnosis, from a patient treated with antithyroid drugs. The CDR3 loop reads CASSPSEARNNEQFF. The DNA is TGTGCCAGCAGCCCCTCGGAAGCGAGAAACAATGAGCAGTTCTTC.